The 24 T cell receptor beta chains below were found in one sample sequenced in a study of CXCR3-negative and CXCR3-positive naive CD8 T cells. Notes on the study in general: More hydrophobic TRB CDR3s occurred in CXCR3-positive than in CXCR3-negative naive cells.

No cognate antigen is known for these TCRs. With UMI labels, 5' RACE was used to prepare the TRB cDNA libraries. TCRdb re-called the 5' RACE reads and gives one entry per CDR3 protein, without DNA. The sample table sets out 140,000 to 150,000 distinct CDR3 sequences. The specimen sequenced was naive CXCR3+ CD8+ T cells from blood. Subset defined: CD45RO-CCR7+CD27+CD95- naive CD8+ T cells expressing CXCR3 (TNR3+). These receptors originate from a human donor in good health. Some clones in this sample may be carry-over from other donors' samples.

The chain recombines TRBV5-6 with TRBJ1-2. This CDR3 spans 15 amino acids. Germline V gene sequence: CDR1 SGHDT, CDR2 YYEEEE. The CDR3 spells CASSQERAANYGYTF. Filled out from reference TRBV5-6 and TRBJ1-2, the complete variable domain reads DAGVTQSPTHLIKTRGQQVTLRCSPKSGHDTVSWYQQALGQGPQFIFQYYEEEERQRGNFPDRFSGHQFPNYSSELNVNALLLGDSALYLCASSQERAANYGYTFGSGTRLTVV.

This rearrangement joins TRBV20-1 to TRBJ2-3; the D call of TRBD1 rests on TCRdb alone, since no DNA is present to check it. Germline V CDR1 and CDR2: DFQATT, SNEGSKA (reference sequence). This CDR3 is 15 amino acids long. The CDR3 is CSAKLGWGVTDTQYF.

The chain uses TRBV30 and TRBJ1-6; the D gene TCRdb calls, TRBD1, cannot be checked with no DNA. The germline V gene encodes CDR1 GTSNPN and CDR2 SVGIG (reference sequence). This CDR3 is 17 amino acids long. CDR3 amino acids: CAWTPSTPWTENSPLHF.

V gene TRBV5-1 combines with J gene TRBJ2-1; TCRdb lists TRBD2, though no DNA is available to test this call. CDR1 is SGHRS, CDR2 YFSETQ, per germline. The CDR3 contains 12 residues. The CDR3 protein is CASSPSRNEQFF.

This chain's CDR3 is CASTDLRLNEQYF. This chain joins TRBV6-5 and TRBJ2-7. The CDR3 has 13 amino acids. CDR1 is MNHEY, CDR2 SVGAGI, per germline.

The CDR3 sequence is CASSSQKRTPEDRADTQYF. The chain recombines TRBV13 with TRBJ2-3; TCRdb's D gene call, TRBD2, goes unchecked for lack of DNA. Germline V gene sequence: CDR1 PRHDT, CDR2 FYEKMQ (reference sequence). This CDR3 spans 19 amino acids.

The genes are TRBV7-8 and TRBJ2-2. This CDR3 spans 14 amino acids. Germline CDR1 SGHVS, CDR2 FQNEAQ. CDR3: CASSQAQNTGELFF.

The chain combines TRBV12-3 or TRBV12-4 with TRBJ2-7; TCRdb reports TRBD1, a call that lacks DNA to check it against. The CDR3 totals 18 residues. The CDR3 is CASSDYHARGGGGVEQYF.

This chain uses TRBV28 with TRBJ2-3; TCRdb picks TRBD1, but there is no DNA to check that call. CDR3 size: 13 residues. In germline, CDR1 is MDHEN, CDR2 SYDVKM. CDR3 residues: CASSLRPADTQYF.

The chain couples TRBV19 to TRBJ2-1; as DNA is missing, the TRBD2 call by TCRdb cannot be tested. The CDR3 spans 15 residues. CDR1 is LNHDA, CDR2 SQIVND, per germline (reference sequence). This CDR3 reads CASSIGGRVGNEQFF.

The chain carries TRBV30 and TRBJ2-1; TCRdb lists TRBD2, though no DNA is available to test this call. CDR3 length equals 16 residues. The V gene's germline CDR1 is GTSNPN and CDR2 SVGIG (reference sequence). CDR3: CAWSVPGLAGAHEQFF.

The rearrangement uses TRBV20-1 and TRBJ2-7. CDR3 size: 13 residues. Germline values: CDR1 DFQATT, CDR2 SNEGSKA (reference sequence). CDR3 sequence reads: CSARDDRLGEQYF.

This sequence joins TRBV23-1 and TRBJ2-2; TCRdb outputs TRBD2, but without DNA this stays unchecked. TRBV23-1 is given ORF status, its function remaining uncertain. CDR3 length: 19 residues. The chain's CDR3 is CASSLPGLAGGFCTGELFF.

The chain links TRBV29-1 to TRBJ1-1; as DNA is missing, the TRBD1 call by TCRdb cannot be tested. The CDR3 spans 15 residues. Germline CDR1 SQVTM, CDR2 ANQGSEA. The chain's CDR3 is CSVAGGVLSGTEAFF.

This sequence joins TRBV7-9 and TRBJ2-7; TCRdb's D call of TRBD1 is untestable without DNA. Germline V gene lookup returns CDR1 SEHNR and CDR2 FQNEAQ (reference sequence). This CDR3 is built from 14 residues. The CDR3 loop reads CASSLDPGVREQYF.

The chain couples TRBV10-3 to TRBJ2-1. Per germline, CDR1 ENHRY and CDR2 SYGVKD. The CDR3 contains 13 residues. The CDR3 loop reads CAISELRYNEQFF.

The V gene is TRBV6-1, the J gene TRBJ2-7; TCRdb gives TRBD1 as the D gene, but with no DNA this cannot be confirmed. This CDR3 has 14 amino acids. Per germline, CDR1 MNHNS and CDR2 SASEGT. CDR3: CASSEPRGLGEQYF.

This chain links TRBV7-9 with TRBJ2-7; TCRdb selects TRBD1, and the lack of DNA leaves this call unchecked. This CDR3 contains 14 residues. In germline, CDR1 is SEHNR, CDR2 FQNEAQ (reference sequence). The CDR3 is CASSFPGQDYEQYF.

The chain combines TRBV29-1 with TRBJ2-7; TCRdb proposes TRBD1, but this gene call is untestable without DNA. The CDR3 has 14 residues. Per germline, CDR1 SQVTM and CDR2 ANQGSEA. This CDR3 is CSVEGQGSKYEQYF.

The chain is built from TRBV18 and TRBJ1-6; TCRdb reports TRBD1, a call that lacks DNA to check it against. This CDR3 spans 15 amino acids. Per germline, CDR1 KGHSH and CDR2 LQKENI. CDR3 sequence: CASSPGQMYNSPLHF.

The chain links TRBV12-3 or TRBV12-4 to TRBJ2-3; TCRdb proposes TRBD1, but this gene call is untestable without DNA. The CDR3 spans 16 residues. The CDR3 is CASSLRVAPSTDTQYF.

The chain uses TRBV7-2 and TRBJ2-1; there is no DNA to check the TCRdb D call of TRBD1. The CDR3 contains 12 residues. Germline values: CDR1 SGHTA, CDR2 FQGNSA. CDR3 amino acids: CASTQGWPEQFF.

CDR3 amino acids: CSVDFRGRRQETQYF. This chain connects TRBV29-1 to TRBJ2-5; TCRdb designates TRBD1, a call that cannot be tested without DNA. CDR3 length equals 15 residues. Germline CDR1 SQVTM, CDR2 ANQGSEA.

The V and J genes are TRBV13 and TRBJ2-7; with no DNA, the TCRdb D assignment of TRBD2 cannot be verified. CDR1 and CDR2 from the germline V gene are PRHDT and FYEKMQ (reference sequence). The CDR3 has 16 residues. CDR3 sequence: CASSARTGLRSYEQYF.